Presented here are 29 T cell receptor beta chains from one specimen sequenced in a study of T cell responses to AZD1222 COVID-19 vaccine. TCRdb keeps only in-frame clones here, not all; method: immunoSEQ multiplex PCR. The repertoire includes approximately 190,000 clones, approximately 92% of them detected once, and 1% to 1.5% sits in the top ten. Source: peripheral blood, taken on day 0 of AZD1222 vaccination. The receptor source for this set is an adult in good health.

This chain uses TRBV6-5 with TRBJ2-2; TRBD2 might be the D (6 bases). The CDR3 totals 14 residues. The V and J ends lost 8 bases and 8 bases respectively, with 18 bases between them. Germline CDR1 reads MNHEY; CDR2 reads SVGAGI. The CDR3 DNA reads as TGTGCCAGCGCTCAGCGGGTAATGGGGGGGGAGCTGTTTTTT. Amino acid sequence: CASAQRVMGGELFF.

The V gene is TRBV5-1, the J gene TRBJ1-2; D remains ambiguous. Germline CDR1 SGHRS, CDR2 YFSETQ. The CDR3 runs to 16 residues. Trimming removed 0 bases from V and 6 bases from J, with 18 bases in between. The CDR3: CASSLGVYRIGNGYTF. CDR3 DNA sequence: TGCGCCAGCAGCTTGGGGGTTTATAGGATAGGGAATGGCTACACCTTC.

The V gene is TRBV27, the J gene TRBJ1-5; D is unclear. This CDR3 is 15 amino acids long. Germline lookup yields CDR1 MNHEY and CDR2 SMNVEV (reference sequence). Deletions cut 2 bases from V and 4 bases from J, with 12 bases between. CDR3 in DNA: TGTGCCAGCAGTTTAACCCCAGAACCAAATCAGCCCCAGCATTTT. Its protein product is CASSLTPEPNQPQHF.

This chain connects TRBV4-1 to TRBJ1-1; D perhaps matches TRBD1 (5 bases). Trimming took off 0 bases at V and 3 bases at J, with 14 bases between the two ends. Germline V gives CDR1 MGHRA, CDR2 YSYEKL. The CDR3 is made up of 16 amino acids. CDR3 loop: CASSQESRRGDTEAFF. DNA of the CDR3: TGCGCCAGCAGCCAAGAAAGCCGGCGAGGGGACACTGAAGCTTTCTTT.

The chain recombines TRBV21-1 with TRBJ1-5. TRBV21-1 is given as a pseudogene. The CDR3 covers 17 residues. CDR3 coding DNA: TGTGCCAGCAGCAAAAGGGAGGCAGCTGTTAGGAATCAGCCCCAGCATTTT. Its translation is CASSKREAAVRNQPQHF.

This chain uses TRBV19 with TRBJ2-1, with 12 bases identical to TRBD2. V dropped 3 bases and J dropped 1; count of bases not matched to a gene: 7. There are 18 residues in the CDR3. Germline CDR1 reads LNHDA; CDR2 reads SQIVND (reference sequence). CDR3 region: CASSIRGGTSGSYNEQFF. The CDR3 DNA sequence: TGTGCCAGTAGTATCCGGGGGGGGACTAGCGGGTCCTACAATGAGCAGTTCTTC.

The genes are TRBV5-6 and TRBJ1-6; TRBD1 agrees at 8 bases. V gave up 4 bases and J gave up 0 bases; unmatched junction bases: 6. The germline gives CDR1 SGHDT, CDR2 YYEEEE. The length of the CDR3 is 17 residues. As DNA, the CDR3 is TGTGCCAGCAGCGCCGGACAGGGCTTCTCCTATAATTCACCCCTCCACTTT. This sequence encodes CASSAGQGFSYNSPLHF.

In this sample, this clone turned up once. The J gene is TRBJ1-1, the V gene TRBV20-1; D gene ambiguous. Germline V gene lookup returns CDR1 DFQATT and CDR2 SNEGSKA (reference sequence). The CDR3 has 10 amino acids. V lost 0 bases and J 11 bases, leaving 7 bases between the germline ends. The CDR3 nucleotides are TGCAGTGCTAGAGATTATGTGGCTTTCTTT. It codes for CSARDYVAFF.

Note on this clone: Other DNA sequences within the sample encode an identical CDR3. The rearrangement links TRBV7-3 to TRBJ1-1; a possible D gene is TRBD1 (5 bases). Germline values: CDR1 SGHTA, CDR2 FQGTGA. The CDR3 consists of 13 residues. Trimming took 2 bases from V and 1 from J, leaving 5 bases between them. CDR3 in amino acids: CASSLQGNTEAFF. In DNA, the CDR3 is TGTGCCAGCAGCTTACAGGGGAACACTGAAGCTTTCTTT.

This CDR3 reads CASSVGRPRTEAFF. In nucleotides, the CDR3 is TGTGCCAGCAGCGTTGGGCGGCCGCGGACTGAAGCTTTCTTT. This rearrangement joins TRBV7-8 to TRBJ1-1; D is undetermined. The germline CDR1 and CDR2 sequences are SGHVS and FQNEAQ. The CDR3 is 14 amino acids. V was shortened by 5 bases and J by 5 bases, with 15 bases between the two germline ends.

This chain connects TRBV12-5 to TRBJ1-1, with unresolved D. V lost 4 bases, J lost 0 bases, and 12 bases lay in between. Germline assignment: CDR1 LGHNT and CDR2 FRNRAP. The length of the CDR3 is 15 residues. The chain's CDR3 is CASGSPGLMNTEAFF. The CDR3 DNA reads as TGTGCTAGTGGTTCCCCCGGCCTAATGAACACTGAAGCTTTCTTT.

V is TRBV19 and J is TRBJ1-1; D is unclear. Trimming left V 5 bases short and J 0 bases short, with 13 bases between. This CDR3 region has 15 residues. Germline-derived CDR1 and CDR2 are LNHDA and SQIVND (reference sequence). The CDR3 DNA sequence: TGTGCCAGTAGTGGCGTCGATATTATGAACACTGAAGCTTTCTTT. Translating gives CASSGVDIMNTEAFF.

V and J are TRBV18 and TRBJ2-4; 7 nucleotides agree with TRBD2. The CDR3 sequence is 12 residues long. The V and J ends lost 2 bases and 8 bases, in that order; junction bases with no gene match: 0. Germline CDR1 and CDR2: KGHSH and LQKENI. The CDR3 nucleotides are TGTGCCAGCTCACCAGCGGGGGACATTCAGTACTTC. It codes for CASSPAGDIQYF.

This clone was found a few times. This chain's CDR3 is CASSLATWANEKLFF. The CDR3 nucleotides are TGTGCCAGCAGCTTGGCCACGTGGGCTAATGAAAAACTGTTTTTT. V and J are TRBV5-5 and TRBJ1-4; D is unclear. The CDR3 sequence is 15 residues long. Looked up from germline, CDR1 is SGHKS and CDR2 is YYEKEE (reference sequence). V shed 0 bases and J shed 3 bases, with 9 bases lying between them.

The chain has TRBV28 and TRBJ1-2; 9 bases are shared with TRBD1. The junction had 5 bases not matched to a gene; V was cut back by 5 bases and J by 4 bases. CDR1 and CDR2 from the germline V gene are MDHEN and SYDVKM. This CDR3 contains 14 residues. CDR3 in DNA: TGTGCCAGCAGTCGCGGACAGGGGTCCTATGGCTACACCTTC. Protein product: CASSRGQGSYGYTF.

In DNA form, the CDR3 reads TGTGCCACCAGCAGGGGGGGACAGGGCGGCACTGAAGCTTTCTTT. It encodes CATSRGGQGGTEAFF. The rearrangement uses TRBV15 and TRBJ1-1; 9 positions agree with TRBD1. V trimming: 3 bases; J trimming: 4 bases; junction bases outside the gene matches: 6. The germline V gene encodes CDR1 LNHNV and CDR2 YYDKDF (reference sequence). The length of the CDR3 is 15 residues.

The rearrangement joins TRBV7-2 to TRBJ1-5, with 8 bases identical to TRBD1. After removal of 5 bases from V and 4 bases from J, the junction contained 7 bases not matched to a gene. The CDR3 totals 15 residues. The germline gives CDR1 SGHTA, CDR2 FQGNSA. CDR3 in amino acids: CASSPQGQENQPQHF. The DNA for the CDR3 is TGTGCCAGCAGCCCGCAGGGACAGGAGAATCAGCCCCAGCATTTT.

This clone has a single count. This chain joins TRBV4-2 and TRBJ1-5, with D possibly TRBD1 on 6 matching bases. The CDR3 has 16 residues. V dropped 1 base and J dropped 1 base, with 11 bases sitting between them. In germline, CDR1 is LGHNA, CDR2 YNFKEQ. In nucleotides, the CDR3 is TGTGCCAGCAGCCAAGCCACAGGGATCAGCAATCAGCCCCAGCATTTT. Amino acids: CASSQATGISNQPQHF.

DNA for the CDR3: TGTGCCAGTAGTTCGGACAGGGCCCCCAAAGAGACCCAGTACTTC. This codes for CASSSDRAPKETQYF. V usage is TRBV19 and J usage is TRBJ2-5; 8 bases agree with TRBD1. From germline, CDR1 is LNHDA and CDR2 SQIVND (reference sequence). The V gene end was trimmed by 5 bases and the J gene end by 3 bases; junction bases not matched to a gene: 8. This CDR3 contains 15 residues.

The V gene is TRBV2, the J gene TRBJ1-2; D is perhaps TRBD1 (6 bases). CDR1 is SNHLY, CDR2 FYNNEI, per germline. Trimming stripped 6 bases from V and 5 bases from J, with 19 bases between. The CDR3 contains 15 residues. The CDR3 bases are TGTGCCAGCAGGCCCAGGGGCAGACCCTTGTATGGCTACACCTTC. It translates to CASRPRGRPLYGYTF.

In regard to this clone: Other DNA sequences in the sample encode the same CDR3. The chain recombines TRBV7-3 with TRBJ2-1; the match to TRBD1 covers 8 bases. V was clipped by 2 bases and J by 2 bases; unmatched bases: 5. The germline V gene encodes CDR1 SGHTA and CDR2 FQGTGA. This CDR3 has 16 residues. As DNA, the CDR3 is TGTGCCAGCAGCTTAGTCGGGACAGGAGCCTACAATGAGCAGTTCTTC. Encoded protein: CASSLVGTGAYNEQFF. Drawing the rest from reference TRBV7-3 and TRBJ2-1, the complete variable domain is GAGVSQTPSNKVTEKGKYVELRCDPISGHTALYWYRQSLGQGPEFLIYFQGTGAADDSGLPNDRFFAVRPEGSVSTLKIQRTERGDSAVYLCASSLVGTGAYNEQFFGPGTRLTVL.

This CDR3 reads CAWSVARFRSYEQYF. The DNA for the CDR3 is TGTGCCTGGAGTGTAGCCCGATTCCGCTCCTACGAGCAGTACTTC. The genes are TRBV30 and TRBJ2-7; D is uncertain. This CDR3 is built from 15 residues. Trimming stripped 0 bases from V and 0 bases from J, with 12 bases between. The germline gives CDR1 GTSNPN, CDR2 SVGIG (reference sequence). Based on the CDR3 plus reference TRBV30 and TRBJ2-7, the full variable domain is SQTIHQWPATLVQPVGSPLSLECTVEGTSNPNLYWYRQAAGRGLQLLFYSVGIGQISSEVPQNLSASRPQDRQFILSSKKLLLSDSGFYLCAWSVARFRSYEQYFGPGTRLTVT.

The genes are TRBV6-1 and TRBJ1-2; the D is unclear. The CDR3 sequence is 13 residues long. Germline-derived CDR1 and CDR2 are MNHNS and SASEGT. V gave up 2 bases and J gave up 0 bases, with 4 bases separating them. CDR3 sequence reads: CASSEPANYGYTF. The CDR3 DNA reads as TGTGCCAGCAGTGAACCCGCTAACTATGGCTACACCTTC.

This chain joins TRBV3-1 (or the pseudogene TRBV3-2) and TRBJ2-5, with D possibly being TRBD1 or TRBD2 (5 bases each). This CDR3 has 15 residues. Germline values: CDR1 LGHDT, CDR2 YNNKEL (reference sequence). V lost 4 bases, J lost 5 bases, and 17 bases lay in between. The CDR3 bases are TGTGCCAGCAGCCTCCGGGACCCCCGAGGGGAGACCCAGTACTTC. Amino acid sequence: CASSLRDPRGETQYF.

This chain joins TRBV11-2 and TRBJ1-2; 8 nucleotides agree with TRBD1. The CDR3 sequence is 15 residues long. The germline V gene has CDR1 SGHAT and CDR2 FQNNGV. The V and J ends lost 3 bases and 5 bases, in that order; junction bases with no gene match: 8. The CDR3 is CASSFLRTGYYGYTF. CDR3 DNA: TGTGCCAGCAGCTTTTTGCGGACAGGGTATTATGGCTACACCTTC.

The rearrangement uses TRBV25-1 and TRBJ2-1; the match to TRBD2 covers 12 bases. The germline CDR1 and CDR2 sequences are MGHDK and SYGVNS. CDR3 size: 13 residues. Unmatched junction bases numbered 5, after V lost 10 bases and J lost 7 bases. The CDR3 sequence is CATRTSGVNEQFF. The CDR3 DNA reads TGTGCCACCAGGACTAGCGGGGTAAATGAGCAGTTCTTC. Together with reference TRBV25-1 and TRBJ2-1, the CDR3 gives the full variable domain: EADIYQTPRYLVIGTGKKITLECSQTMGHDKMYWYQQDPGMELHLIHYSYGVNSTEKGDLSSESTVSRIRTEHFPLTLESARPSHTSQYLCATRTSGVNEQFFGPGTRLTVL.

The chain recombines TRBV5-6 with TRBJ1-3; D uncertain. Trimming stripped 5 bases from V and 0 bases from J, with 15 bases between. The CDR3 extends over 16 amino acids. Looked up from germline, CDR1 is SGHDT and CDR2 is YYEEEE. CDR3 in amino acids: CASRRTGLSSGNTIYF. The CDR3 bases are TGTGCCAGCAGAAGAACCGGGTTGTCCTCTGGAAACACCATATATTTT. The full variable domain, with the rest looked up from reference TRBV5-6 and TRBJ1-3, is DAGVTQSPTHLIKTRGQQVTLRCSPKSGHDTVSWYQQALGQGPQFIFQYYEEEERQRGNFPDRFSGHQFPNYSSELNVNALLLGDSALYLCASRRTGLSSGNTIYFGEGSWLTVV.

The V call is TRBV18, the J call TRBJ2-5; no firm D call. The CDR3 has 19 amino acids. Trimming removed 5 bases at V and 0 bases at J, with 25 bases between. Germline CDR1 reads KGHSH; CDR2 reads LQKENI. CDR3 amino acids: CASSEIQWDIPKYQETQYF. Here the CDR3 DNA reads TGTGCCAGCTCAGAAATTCAGTGGGATATTCCTAAGTACCAAGAGACCCAGTACTTC.

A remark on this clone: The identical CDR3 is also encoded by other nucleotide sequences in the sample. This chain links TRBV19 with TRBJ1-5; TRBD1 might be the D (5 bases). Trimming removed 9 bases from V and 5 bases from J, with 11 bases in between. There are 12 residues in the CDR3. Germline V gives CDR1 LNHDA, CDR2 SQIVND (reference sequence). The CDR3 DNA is TGTGCCAGCCGGGACGGTGATCAGCCCCAGCATTTT. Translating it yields CASRDGDQPQHF.